This T cell receptor beta chain appears in the sequencing data of a study of cytomegalovirus exposure and HLA in healthy donors (dated by TCRdb to about 2017). Regarding the complete study: An earlier analysis of several hundred of the donors reported more than 250 Gb of sequence data and 117 million unique TCR beta sequences from 150 million to 200 million T cells. A later analysis re-examined previously published TCR beta repertoires from 600 to 700 donors and added high-resolution HLA genotyping to investigate patterns of TCR occurrence. An earlier analysis of approximately 500 of the donors applied high-throughput TCR beta sequencing to assess whether each TCR beta V gene segment acted as functional or pseudogenic. Among the roughly 400 genotyped donors, around 79% belonged to the genetic ancestry cluster associated with self-reported Caucasian donors. On average, around 200,000 unique TCR beta nucleotide sequences were sequenced per donor among 398 genotyped donors of the cohort, with approximately 18% of those sequences being non-productive. Besides the first cohort of 550 to 750 subjects, a separate validation cohort made up of around 120 different subjects was used. The aim of the study was to test whether cataloging public T cell receptors could identify signatures of past pathogen exposure. In a later genetic analysis, genome-wide SNP genotypes for about three fifths of the roughly 670 donors were used, and that subset was treated as a discovery cohort. All discovery cohort repertoires had been generated on a single sequencing platform. High-throughput TCR immunosequencing, statistical association of individual TCRs with disease status, and machine learning were combined to predict cytomegalovirus infection status. Roughly 300 gigabases of sequencing data and roughly 81 million unique TCR sequences made up an early release that covered 640 HLA-typed donors. The study profiled the T cell repertoires of about 640 subjects by immunosequencing and related them to cytomegalovirus serostatus. Rather than using new phenotypic data, the later analysis identified candidate immune exposures from TCR beta sequences and from how often those sequences occurred across donors. Roughly 5 DR-DQ haplotypes were handled as single units for association and clustering, since linkage in the cohort was strong. Typing coverage differed by locus: A, B, C, DRB1 and DQB1 were typed in roughly 620-630 donors, DQA1 in approximately 520, DPA1 in over 600, and DPB1 in roughly 450. HLA typing included class I and class II loci at four-digit resolution. Donor age, sex, ethnicity and CMV serostatus were compiled alongside the repertoire data.

V loses 5 bases, J loses 0 bases, and the germline ends lie 16 bases apart. Measured from the cysteine to the phenylalanine, the CDR3 is 16 residues long. Just the 48-base CDR3 DNA is kept, in frame starting at base 1. CDR1 and CDR2, per the germline V gene (reference sequence), are MNHNY and SVGAGI. Overall study outcomes, separate from this receptor: For the cohort, immune exposure information was limited to CMV serostatus. The classifier was reported to diagnose cytomegalovirus status with high specificity and sensitivity in both the original cohort and the validation cohort. Only TCR beta chains were sequenced in this cohort, and the absence of alpha or paired-chain data limited detectable features. In a later analysis, more than 15,000 TCR beta sequences were associated with specific HLA alleles at a false discovery rate of 0.05. A later analysis found that most CMV-associated TCR beta chains appeared HLA-restricted, with HLA associations seemingly driven largely by CMV exposure. Some IMGT-functional V segments, including TRBV6-2 and TRBV6-3, could not be told apart with the 87-base-pair reads, so those segments were excluded. The study listed 150 to 200 TCR beta chains as associated with cytomegalovirus. In a later analysis, TCR association rates were found to vary across HLA loci, with the most associated TCRs seen for DRB1 alleles and the fewest for HLA-C alleles. Sequencing depth was assumed to be roughly uniform across donors in the presence/absence analyses, though that assumption may not hold. Broadly in line with IMGT annotations, most TCR beta V segments showed up in productive rearrangements about 87% or about 30% of the time in an earlier analysis of roughly 590 of the donors. Because counts were too low, 15 or so rarely observed V segments, including chromosome 9 orphons, were excluded from the earlier analysis of fewer than 650 of the donors. According to a later genetic analysis, donors in an Asian-associated ancestry cluster had fewer N-insertions in productive TCRs than the approximately 630-donor mean. A further reported finding was that TCR beta sequences accurately predicted the HLA-A and HLA-B alleles for most subjects in the first cohort. A later genetic analysis associated a missense DCLRE1C variant with V-gene and J-gene trimming of TCR beta chains, and an independent cohort replicated the association. HLA typing was unavailable for some donors at each locus, so association tests used only the typed subset. A cluster of highly shared sequence variants was judged likely to represent a technical artifact of the sequencing pipeline. A few of the identified cytomegalovirus-associated TCR beta chains were confirmed in vitro to be specific for cytomegalovirus antigens. In a later analysis, HLA-associated TCR beta chains were found to be more clonally expanded and to have lower generation probabilities than equally common non-associated chains. Strong co-occurrence of HLA alleles, especially DR and DQ, made assigning TCR associations to individual alleles difficult. A later analysis reported that several top co-occurrence clusters appeared linked to parvovirus B19, influenza, CMV and Epstein-Barr virus. The authors suggested that the approach could potentially be extended to other disease states and immunological phenotypes. Across donors, most TCR sequences were observed very rarely, whereas some public TCRs were present in many individuals. Correlated functional status among segregating V segments might reflect linkage disequilibrium, but an unknown experimental factor could not be ruled out.

In total, more than 500 healthy bone marrow donors made up the cohort. Cohort members were all nominally healthy when sampled, although unrecorded immune exposures were likely present. The donor was CMV seronegative and belonged to the group of roughly 330 seronegative cohort members. A peripheral blood sample was collected from each donor, and TCR beta sequencing was performed on peripheral blood mononuclear cells. Genomic DNA was extracted from the blood cell samples with the Qiagen DNeasy Blood Extraction Kit. On this clone: It has no known antigen specificity. No per-base quality is available; no much larger clone lies one base away.

The method was the immunoSEQ multiplex PCR assay. A mixture of 60 forward primers for TCR Vbeta segments and 13 reverse primers for TCR Jbeta segments was used in the multiplex PCR. The CDR3 region of rearranged TCR beta genes was amplified from genomic DNA with a multiplex PCR assay. On the Illumina HiSeq System, the amplified TCR beta libraries were sequenced as 87-base-pair reads. The study's processing was this. In a later analysis, tens of millions of unique TCR beta chains were counted across the roughly 670 repertoires, and around 11 million of these chains were shared by at least two donors. To remove PCR and sequencing errors, raw reads were error-corrected and collapsed into unique sequences using a nearest-neighbor algorithm that merged closely related sequences. Alignment of CDR3 sequences to IMGT reference sequences was used to assign V, D and J gene segments. Each retained sequence needed at least a six-nucleotide match to both a V gene segment and a J gene segment. Rearrangements were classified as productive when the CDR3 lacked stop codons and remained in frame with V and J, and all other rearrangements were classified as non-productive. CDR3 was defined by IMGT convention, running from the second conserved V-encoded cysteine to the conserved J-encoded phenylalanine. In an earlier analysis of roughly 580 of the donors, sequences lacking an unambiguous match to a single V gene segment were excluded. In an earlier analysis of a few hundred of the donors, V segments were called functional above 56.7% productive rearrangements and were called segregating when the between-donor standard deviation exceeded 5%. A statistical classification framework was built for diagnosing cytomegalovirus status from the catalog of TCR beta chain sequences. A later analysis assigned V and J genes by comparing TCR nucleotide sequences with IMGT/GENE-DB human TR gene sequences. The TCRdist pipeline was used in a later analysis to assign CDR3 sequences and most-parsimonious VDJ recombination scenarios. In a later analysis, each TCR beta chain was defined by its CDR3 amino acid sequence together with its V-gene family, and reads without a unique V-gene family were excluded. As a way to deal with suspected cross-contamination and a sequencing artifact, a later analysis dropped hundreds of nucleotide sequences that were highly shared and had low generation probability. A later analysis calculated a clonal expansion index for each public chain from normalized within-repertoire ranks of inferred template counts. In a later analysis, generation probabilities were computed using a VDJ recombination model fitted to out-of-frame rearrangements, and the results were checked against IGoR. In a later analysis, TCR-TCR, TCR-HLA and TCR-CMV co-occurrence was scored with hypergeometric tests, and a repertoire-size bias correction was applied to TCR pairs. False discovery rates were estimated in a later analysis by permuting HLA or CMV assignments 20 times. A later analysis grouped co-occurring TCRs with DBSCAN, adding TCRdist sequence similarity when clustering within HLA-allele-positive subsets. For co-occurrence clustering, repertoires with fewer than 30,000 or more than 120,000 public chains were excluded, along with 5 or 6 repertoires with anomalous nucleotide sharing. TCRdb obtained this table from immuneACCESS and retained in-frame rearrangements with V and J assigned. These tables miss some clones; where compared with another copy, unresolved V genes account for less than half of the shortfall, and the remainder is unexplained. V and J calls plus clone size are reproduced from that table; the DNA served to infer D and trimming. Across this sample there are approximately 180,000 clones, with more than 85% seen only once. In total, the top ten clones hold roughly 0.23% of the sample.

The sample comprised PBMCs. This receptor was taken from a girl in the first two years of life in good health and CMV-seronegative. Recombination joined TRBV6-6 with TRBJ1-2, and perhaps TRBD1 as D gene, on 5 matching bases. The CDR3 has the sequence CASSHTATATNYGYTF. The DNA reads TGTGCCAGCAGTCACACCGCGACAGCTACTAACTATGGCTACACCTTC.